These 9 T cell receptor beta chains share one sample of origin, sequenced in a study of control samples from healthy donors and cancer patients. Sequencing used immunoSEQ multiplex PCR; TCRdb keeps in-frame clones, though not all of them. The table includes tens of thousands of clones, 91% detected once. Material for sequencing was blood. Receptor source: a man aged 25-45 years in good health.

The chain carries TRBV5-1 and TRBJ1-2; 8 positions match TRBD1. Trimming removed 4 bases from V and 5 bases from J; junction bases left unmatched: 10. From germline, CDR1 is SGHRS and CDR2 YFSETQ. This CDR3 comprises 15 residues. This CDR3 reads CASSPGGQVVYGYTF. The CDR3 nucleotides are TGCGCCAGCAGCCCCGGGGGACAGGTGGTATATGGCTACACCTTC.

CDR3 residues: CASSLNSFGSPHQPQHF. The DNA for the CDR3 is TGTGCCAGCAGCTTGAATTCGTTTGGGTCTCCCCATCAGCCCCAGCATTTT. This chain joins TRBV5-6 and TRBJ1-5, with D uncertain. V gave up 1 base and J gave up 5 bases, with 19 bases separating them. The CDR3 length is 17 residues. Germline V CDR1 and CDR2: SGHDT, YYEEEE.

The chain recombines TRBV11-2 with TRBJ2-7; D might be TRBD2 (5 bases). The CDR3 is 13 residues long. Germline CDR1 SGHAT, CDR2 FQNNGV. V dropped 3 bases and J dropped 0 bases, with 6 bases sitting between them. Written as DNA, the CDR3 is TGTGCCAGCAGCTTGGCGGGCTCCTACGAGCAGTACTTC. Its protein is CASSLAGSYEQYF.

The rearrangement links TRBV19 to TRBJ2-7; 12 nucleotides align to TRBD1. CDR1 and CDR2 from the germline V gene are LNHDA and SQIVND (reference sequence). V lost 4 bases, J lost 7 bases, and 11 bases stayed unmatched. CDR3 size: 16 residues. CDR3 region: CASSTNRDRGQREQYF. CDR3 in DNA: TGTGCCAGTAGTACGAACCGGGACAGGGGGCAGAGGGAGCAGTACTTC. The entire variable domain, with the rest obtained from reference TRBV19 and TRBJ2-7, is as follows: DGGITQSPKYLFRKEGQNVTLSCEQNLNHDAMYWYRQDPGQGLRLIYYSQIVNDFQKGDIAEGYSVSREKKESFPLTVTSAQKNPTAFYLCASSTNRDRGQREQYFGPGTRLTVT.

This rearrangement joins TRBV6-1 to TRBJ2-1; D tentatively reads TRBD1 or TRBD2 (5 bases each). This CDR3 has 13 residues. CDR1 and CDR2 (germline): MNHNS, SASEGT. The germline V and J ends were trimmed by 1 base and 8 bases, with 9 bases remaining between them. The CDR3 DNA reads as TGTGCCAGCAGTGAAGGGGGGTTGTATGAGCAGTTCTTC. It translates to CASSEGGLYEQFF.

V and J are TRBV28 and TRBJ1-3; 7 bases match TRBD1. Germline lookup yields CDR1 MDHEN and CDR2 SYDVKM. Losses at the gene ends were 7 bases for V and 0 bases for J; bases not matched to a gene: 6. The CDR3 is 15 amino acids. The CDR3 DNA is TGTGCCAGCAAAGGGGGCAGGAGCTCTGGAAACACCATATATTTT. This codes for CASKGGRSSGNTIYF.

The chain couples TRBV18 to TRBJ2-7; D remains unclear. Germline V gene data show CDR1 as KGHSH and CDR2 as LQKENI. CDR3 size: 13 residues. Trimming took off 2 bases at V and 2 bases at J, with 7 bases between the two ends. In DNA form, the CDR3 reads TGTGCCAGCTCACCAGCTGAAACCTACGAGCAGTACTTC. It specifies CASSPAETYEQYF.

This sequence joins TRBV28 and TRBJ2-7, with TRBD1 matching 9 bases. V trimming: 2 bases; J trimming: 8 bases; junction bases outside the gene matches: 7. This CDR3 is built from 14 residues. CDR1 MDHEN and CDR2 SYDVKM come from the germline V gene. Here the CDR3 DNA reads TGTGCCAGCAGTTTAACCGGGACAGGGAACCAGCAGTACTTC. It is translated as CASSLTGTGNQQYF.

This clone appeared a single time. The chain recombines TRBV10-3 with TRBJ2-3; 10 bases fit TRBD2. This CDR3 region has 15 residues. Trimming at V came to 8 bases and at J to 2 bases, leaving 7 bases not matched to a gene. Per the germline V gene, CDR1 is ENHRY and CDR2 is SYGVKD. For the CDR3, the DNA is TGTGCCATCTCTGCCACTAGCGGGATCACAGATACGCAGTATTTT. It yields the protein CAISATSGITDTQYF.